Listed below are T cell receptor beta chains from one sample, sequenced in a study of shared clonotypes between healthy human individuals. Sequencing was performed with immunoSEQ multiplex PCR; in TCRdb, only in-frame clones are kept and a portion is missing. The repertoire consists of 150,000 to 200,000 clones, with roughly 91% occurring once and the leading ten covering approximately 0.07%. Sequenced input: naive CD4+ T cells sorted from blood. All receptors derive from a woman in her 30s in good health. CDR3s include the opening cysteine and the closing phenylalanine or tryptophan. Fields, in order: clone size, V gene, J gene, D gene, CDR3 protein, CDR3 DNA. A D gene is named only where the DNA matches it firmly. Expanded clones get a size class; other rows say once, few or many, or leave the size out.

clone_size: once; v_call: TRBV2; j_call: TRBJ2-1; d_call: -; cdr3_aa: CASRAGHNEQFF; cdr3_nt: TGTGCCAGCAGGGCAGGACACAATGAGCAGTTCTTC
clone_size: -; v_call: TRBV4-1; j_call: TRBJ2-7; d_call: TRBD1; cdr3_aa: CASSQDRGGEVYEQYF; cdr3_nt: TGCGCCAGCAGCCAAGATAGAGGGGGCGAAGTTTACGAGCAGTACTTC
clone_size: -; v_call: TRBV19; j_call: TRBJ1-4; d_call: -; cdr3_aa: CASTRRLSTNEKLFF; cdr3_nt: TGTGCCAGTACCCGCCGACTTTCAACTAATGAAAAACTGTTTTTT
clone_size: -; v_call: TRBV5-4; j_call: TRBJ2-1; d_call: -; cdr3_aa: CASSFEAVTPPNEQFF; cdr3_nt: TGTGCCAGCAGTTTTGAAGCGGTCACCCCCCCCAATGAGCAGTTCTTC
clone_size: once; v_call: TRBV14; j_call: TRBJ2-7; d_call: -; cdr3_aa: CASSPTGVREQYF; cdr3_nt: TGTGCCAGCAGCCCAACGGGAGTTCGTGAGCAGTACTTC
clone_size: -; v_call: TRBV5-6; j_call: TRBJ2-7; d_call: TRBD1; cdr3_aa: CASSYRQGGYEQYF; cdr3_nt: TGTGCCAGCAGCTACCGACAGGGGGGCTACGAGCAGTACTTC
clone_size: once; v_call: TRBV7-9; j_call: TRBJ1-3; d_call: -; cdr3_aa: CASSLAASGNTIYF; cdr3_nt: TGTGCCAGCAGCTTAGCGGCATCTGGAAACACCATATATTTT
clone_size: -; v_call: TRBV19; j_call: TRBJ2-1; d_call: TRBD2; cdr3_aa: CASSITSGLGVNEQFF; cdr3_nt: TGTGCCAGTAGTATTACTAGCGGGTTAGGTGTCAATGAGCAGTTCTTC
clone_size: -; v_call: TRBV21-1; j_call: TRBJ1-3; d_call: -; cdr3_aa: CASMLTDLQGRLRDTIYF; cdr3_nt: TGTGCCAGCATGCTAACCGATCTACAGGGGAGGCTACGAGACACCATATATTTT
clone_size: -; v_call: TRBV10-3; j_call: TRBJ1-5; d_call: -; cdr3_aa: CAISEPGRAGQPQHF; cdr3_nt: TGTGCCATCAGTGAACCGGGACGGGCAGGACAGCCCCAGCATTTT
clone_size: -; v_call: TRBV28; j_call: TRBJ1-1; d_call: TRBD1; cdr3_aa: CASRSGTGTYAFF; cdr3_nt: TGTGCCAGCAGATCCGGGACAGGGACGTATGCTTTCTTT
clone_size: -; v_call: TRBV9; j_call: TRBJ2-5; d_call: -; cdr3_aa: CASSVAPQGSGQYF; cdr3_nt: TGTGCCAGCAGCGTAGCCCCGCAGGGGTCGGGGCAGTACTTC
clone_size: -; v_call: TRBV19; j_call: TRBJ2-7; d_call: TRBD2; cdr3_aa: CASSRLAGNYEQYF; cdr3_nt: TGTGCCAGTAGTCGTCTAGCGGGTAACTACGAGCAGTACTTC
clone_size: once; v_call: TRBV9; j_call: TRBJ2-7; d_call: TRBD2; cdr3_aa: CASSGTSGSLEQYF; cdr3_nt: TGTGCCAGCAGCGGGACTAGCGGGAGTCTCGAGCAGTACTTC
clone_size: -; v_call: TRBV18; j_call: TRBJ1-2; d_call: TRBD1; cdr3_aa: CASSPQGASNYGYTF; cdr3_nt: TGTGCCAGCTCACCGCAGGGGGCCTCCAACTATGGCTACACCTTC
clone_size: -; v_call: TRBV28; j_call: TRBJ2-7; d_call: -; cdr3_aa: CASSLQGIPTIPYF; cdr3_nt: TGTGCCAGCAGTTTACAGGGTATACCTACGATCCCGTACTTC
clone_size: -; v_call: TRBV10-3; j_call: TRBJ2-7; d_call: -; cdr3_aa: CAISEGSGSSYEQYF; cdr3_nt: TGTGCCATCAGTGAAGGTTCGGGGTCCTCCTACGAGCAGTACTTC
clone_size: -; v_call: TRBV6-6; j_call: TRBJ2-7; d_call: TRBD1; cdr3_aa: CASTTGDGEQYF; cdr3_nt: TGTGCCAGCACGACAGGGGATGGGGAGCAGTACTTC
clone_size: -; v_call: TRBV19; j_call: TRBJ2-1; d_call: -; cdr3_aa: CASSTGQGNSDEQFF; cdr3_nt: TGTGCCAGTAGTACTGGGCAGGGGAACTCGGATGAGCAGTTCTTC
clone_size: -; v_call: TRBV4-2; j_call: TRBJ2-7; d_call: TRBD2; cdr3_aa: CASSPDSGRAHEQYF; cdr3_nt: TGTGCCAGCAGCCCCGATAGCGGGAGGGCCCACGAGCAGTACTTC
clone_size: -; v_call: TRBV18; j_call: TRBJ2-7; d_call: TRBD2; cdr3_aa: CASSPTRASGNYEQYF; cdr3_nt: TGTGCCAGCTCACCCACCCGGGCTAGCGGCAACTACGAGCAGTACTTC
clone_size: -; v_call: TRBV28; j_call: TRBJ2-7; d_call: -; cdr3_aa: CASTRTLVPYEQYF; cdr3_nt: TGTGCCAGCACCCGGACACTCGTCCCCTACGAGCAGTACTTC
clone_size: -; v_call: TRBV5-6; j_call: TRBJ2-7; d_call: TRBD1; cdr3_aa: CASSLDGTAGSEQYF; cdr3_nt: TGTGCCAGCAGCTTGGACGGGACAGCCGGTAGCGAGCAGTACTTC
clone_size: -; v_call: TRBV5-1; j_call: TRBJ1-1; d_call: TRBD1; cdr3_aa: CASSSLTGTNTEAFF; cdr3_nt: TGCGCCAGCAGCTCCTTGACAGGGACCAACACTGAAGCTTTCTTT
clone_size: -; v_call: TRBV11-1; j_call: TRBJ2-7; d_call: TRBD2; cdr3_aa: CASSLGGLAGIEQYF; cdr3_nt: TGTGCCAGCAGCTTGGGCGGGCTAGCGGGAATCGAGCAGTACTTC
clone_size: -; v_call: TRBV19; j_call: TRBJ2-3; d_call: -; cdr3_aa: CASSIGTGSTDTQYF; cdr3_nt: TGTGCCAGTAGTATAGGCACAGGGAGCACAGATACGCAGTATTTT
clone_size: -; v_call: TRBV29-1; j_call: TRBJ1-2; d_call: -; cdr3_aa: CSVERLGGYTF; cdr3_nt: TGCAGCGTTGAGAGGCTAGGTGGCTACACCTTC
clone_size: -; v_call: TRBV4-1; j_call: TRBJ2-7; d_call: TRBD1; cdr3_aa: CASSPTGTGGPYEQYF; cdr3_nt: TGCGCCAGCAGCCCCACCGGGACAGGGGGACCCTACGAGCAGTACTTC
clone_size: -; v_call: TRBV25-1; j_call: TRBJ2-5; d_call: -; cdr3_aa: CASSRGAVSQETQYF; cdr3_nt: TGTGCCAGCAGTCGGGGGGCGGTATCCCAAGAGACCCAGTACTTC
clone_size: -; v_call: TRBV5-1; j_call: TRBJ1-1; d_call: -; cdr3_aa: CASSKVSRHTEAFF; cdr3_nt: TGCGCCAGCAGCAAGGTGTCCCGCCACACTGAAGCTTTCTTT
clone_size: -; v_call: TRBV27; j_call: TRBJ1-5; d_call: TRBD1; cdr3_aa: CASRKQGQFNQPQHF; cdr3_nt: TGTGCCAGCAGAAAACAGGGACAGTTCAATCAGCCCCAGCATTTT
clone_size: -; v_call: TRBV5-1; j_call: TRBJ2-7; d_call: -; cdr3_aa: CASRALTGFSEQYF; cdr3_nt: TGCGCCAGCAGGGCCCTAACAGGGTTTAGCGAGCAGTACTTC
clone_size: -; v_call: TRBV11-2; j_call: TRBJ2-7; d_call: TRBD1; cdr3_aa: CASSPGQTSYEQYF; cdr3_nt: TGTGCCAGCAGCCCGGGACAGACCTCCTACGAGCAGTACTTC
clone_size: -; v_call: TRBV28; j_call: TRBJ1-5; d_call: TRBD1; cdr3_aa: CASSGTAQPQHF; cdr3_nt: TGTGCCAGCAGCGGGACAGCTCAGCCCCAGCATTTT
clone_size: -; v_call: TRBV27; j_call: TRBJ1-1; d_call: TRBD1; cdr3_aa: CASSLKEEGASEAFF; cdr3_nt: TGTGCCAGCAGTTTAAAGGAGGAGGGGGCCTCTGAAGCTTTCTTT